This TCR beta chain comes out of a study of human T cells and chemical hapten exposure. Ten or more counts support this clonotype. Time point here: patch test 2, 6 weeks after DPC sensitization. Treatment noted: therapeutic diphenylcyclopropenone sensitization with weekly scalp DPC. Germline V gives CDR1 SGHRS, CDR2 YFSETQ. CDR3 length: 15 amino acids. V dropped 8 bases and J dropped 1; count of bases not matched to a gene: 9. TCRdb processed the RACE reads anew with MiXCR; each CDR3 protein has one entry. Among about 80,000 distinct CDR3 sequences listed, around 9.6% were seen once. The source was whole blood, collected in connection with sensitization to the hapten diphenylcyclopropenone (DPC). The gene calls are TRBV5-1 and TRBJ2-5; 9 nucleotides match TRBD2. The clonotype originates from a woman aged 25 to 45 with alopecia areata. Some clones in this sample may be carry-over from other donors' samples. The CDR3 loop reads CASHLLAGVQETQYF. The CDR3 nucleotides read TGCGCCAGTCATCTTTTAGCGGGGGTCCAAGAGACCCAGTACTTC.